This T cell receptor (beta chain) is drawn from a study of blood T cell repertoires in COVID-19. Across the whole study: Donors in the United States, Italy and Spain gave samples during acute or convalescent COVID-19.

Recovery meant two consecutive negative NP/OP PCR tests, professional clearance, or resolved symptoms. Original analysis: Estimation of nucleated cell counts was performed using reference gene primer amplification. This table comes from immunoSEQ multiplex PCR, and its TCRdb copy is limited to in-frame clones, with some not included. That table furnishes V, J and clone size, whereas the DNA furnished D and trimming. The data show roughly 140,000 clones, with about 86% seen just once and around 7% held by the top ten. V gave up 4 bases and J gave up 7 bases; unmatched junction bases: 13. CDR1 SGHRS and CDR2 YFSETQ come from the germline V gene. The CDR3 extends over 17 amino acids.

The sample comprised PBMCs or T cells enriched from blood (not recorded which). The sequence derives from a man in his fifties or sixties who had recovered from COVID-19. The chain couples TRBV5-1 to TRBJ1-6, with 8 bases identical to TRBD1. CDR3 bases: TGCGCCAGCAGCCTTACGAACCCCACAGGGGGGAATTCACCCCTCCACTTT. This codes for CASSLTNPTGGNSPLHF.